This paragraph reports one T cell receptor (beta chain). Its antigen is as yet unknown. Researchers partitioned CD4+ cells into CD45RA+ naive and CD45RA-negative memory subsets. CDR1 LNHDA and CDR2 SQIVND come from the germline V gene (reference sequence). V lost 10 bases, J lost 5 bases, and 16 bases lay in between. CDR3 length: 13 residues. When replicate PCRs were run on sorted subsets, they used 150 to 250 ng DNA, about 30,000 T cell genomes. This table comes from immunoSEQ multiplex PCR, and its TCRdb copy is limited to in-frame clones, with some not included. The table has some 1 million clones, around four fifths seen once; the top ten hold 1.4%. These data come from a study of shared clonotypes between healthy human individuals. Overall study findings and caveats: As a rule, naive subsets had a larger estimated richness than memory subsets. Shared clonotypes: 4.5% to 5% naive CD4, around 3.4% naive CD8, over 2% memory CD4, about 0.41% memory CD8.

This TCR was recovered from a man between 18 and 29 years old in good health. Sequencing used memory CD4+ T cells sorted from blood. The subset here: CD45RA-negative fraction. The chain links TRBV19 to TRBJ2-3; D is perhaps TRBD2 (5 bases). CDR3 sequence: CATSRGEGDTQYF. The CDR3 DNA reads TGTGCCACTAGCCGGGGAGAGGGAGATACGCAGTATTTT.